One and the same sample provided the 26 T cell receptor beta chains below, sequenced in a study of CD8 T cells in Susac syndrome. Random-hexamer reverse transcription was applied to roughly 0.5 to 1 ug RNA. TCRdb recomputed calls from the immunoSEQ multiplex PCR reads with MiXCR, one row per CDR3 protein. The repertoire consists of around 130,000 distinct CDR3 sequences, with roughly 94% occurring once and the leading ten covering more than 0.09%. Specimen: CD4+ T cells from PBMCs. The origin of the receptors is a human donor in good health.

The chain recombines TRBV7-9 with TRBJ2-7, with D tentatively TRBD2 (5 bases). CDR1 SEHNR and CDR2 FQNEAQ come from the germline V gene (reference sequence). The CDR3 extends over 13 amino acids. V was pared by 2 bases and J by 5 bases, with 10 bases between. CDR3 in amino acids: CASSLMGANEQYF. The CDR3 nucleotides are TGTGCCAGCAGCTTAATGGGAGCGAACGAGCAGTACTTC.

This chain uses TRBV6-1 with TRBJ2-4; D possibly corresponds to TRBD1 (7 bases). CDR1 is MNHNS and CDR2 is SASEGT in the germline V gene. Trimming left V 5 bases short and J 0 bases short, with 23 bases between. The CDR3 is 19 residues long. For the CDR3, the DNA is TGTGCCAGCAGTCAAACGCGGGACAGTATGATTGTAGCCAAAAACATTCAGTACTTC. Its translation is CASSQTRDSMIVAKNIQYF.

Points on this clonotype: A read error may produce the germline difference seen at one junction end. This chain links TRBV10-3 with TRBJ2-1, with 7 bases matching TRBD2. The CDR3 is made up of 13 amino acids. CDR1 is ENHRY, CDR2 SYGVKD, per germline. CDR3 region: CAISEGTPGLPTF. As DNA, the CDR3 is TGTGCCATCAGTGAGGGGACCCCGGGACTACCAACTTTC.

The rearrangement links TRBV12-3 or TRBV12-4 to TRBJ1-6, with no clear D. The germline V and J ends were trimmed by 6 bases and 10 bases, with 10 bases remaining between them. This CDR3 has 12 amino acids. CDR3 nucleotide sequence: TGTGCCAGCAGGCTCGGAGACTCACCCCTCCACTTT. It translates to CASRLGDSPLHF.

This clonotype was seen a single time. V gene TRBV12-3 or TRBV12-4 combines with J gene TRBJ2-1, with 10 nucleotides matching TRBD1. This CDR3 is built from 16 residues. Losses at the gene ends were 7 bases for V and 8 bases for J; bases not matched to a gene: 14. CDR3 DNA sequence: TGTGCCAGCACCCCTTCCCCGGGACAGGGGAAAGATGAGCAGTTCTTC. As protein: CASTPSPGQGKDEQFF.

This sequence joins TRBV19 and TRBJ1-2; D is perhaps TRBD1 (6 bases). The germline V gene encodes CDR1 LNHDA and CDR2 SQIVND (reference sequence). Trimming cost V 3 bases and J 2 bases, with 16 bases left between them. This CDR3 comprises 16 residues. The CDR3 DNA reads TGTGCCAGTAGTATTTCCGGGGGACAACTAAACTATGGCTACACCTTC. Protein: CASSISGGQLNYGYTF.

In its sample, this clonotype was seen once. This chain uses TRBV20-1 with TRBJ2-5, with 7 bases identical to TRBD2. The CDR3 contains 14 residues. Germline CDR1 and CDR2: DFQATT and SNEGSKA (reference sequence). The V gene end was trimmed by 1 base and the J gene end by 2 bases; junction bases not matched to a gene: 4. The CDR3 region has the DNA TGCAGTGCTAGAGGGGGGGGAGAACAAGAGACCCAGTACTTC. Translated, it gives CSARGGGEQETQYF.

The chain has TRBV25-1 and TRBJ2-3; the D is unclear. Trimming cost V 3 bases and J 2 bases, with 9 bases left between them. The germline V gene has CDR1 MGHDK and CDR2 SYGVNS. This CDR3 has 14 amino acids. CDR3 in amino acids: CASSEGQATDTQYF. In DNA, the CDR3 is TGTGCCAGCAGTGAGGGCCAGGCCACAGATACGCAGTATTTT.

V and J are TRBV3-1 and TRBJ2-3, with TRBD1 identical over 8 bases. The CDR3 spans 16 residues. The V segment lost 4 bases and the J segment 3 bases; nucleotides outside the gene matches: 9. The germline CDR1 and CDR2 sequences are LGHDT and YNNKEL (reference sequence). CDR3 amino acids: CASSPRTGLTTDTQYF. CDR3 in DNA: TGTGCCAGCAGCCCCCGGACAGGGCTCACGACAGATACGCAGTATTTT.

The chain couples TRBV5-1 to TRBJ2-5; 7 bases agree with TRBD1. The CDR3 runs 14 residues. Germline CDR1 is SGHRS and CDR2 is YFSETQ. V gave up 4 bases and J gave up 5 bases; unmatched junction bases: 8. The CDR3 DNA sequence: TGCGCCAGCAGCCAGTCGACAGGGAGCGAGACCCAGTACTTC. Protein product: CASSQSTGSETQYF.

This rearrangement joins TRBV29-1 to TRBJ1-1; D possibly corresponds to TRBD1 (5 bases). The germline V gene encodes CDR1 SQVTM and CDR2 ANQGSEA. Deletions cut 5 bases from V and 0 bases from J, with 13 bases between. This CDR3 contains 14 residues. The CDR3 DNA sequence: TGCAGCGTTTCCGAGACAGCCATGAACACTGAAGCTTTCTTT. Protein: CSVSETAMNTEAFF. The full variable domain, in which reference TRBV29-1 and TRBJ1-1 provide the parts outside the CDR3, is SAVISQKPSRDICQRGTSLTIQCQVDSQVTMMFWYRQQPGQSLTLIATANQGSEATYESGFVIDKFPISRPNLTFSTLTVSNMSPEDSSIYLCSVSETAMNTEAFFGQGTRLTVV.

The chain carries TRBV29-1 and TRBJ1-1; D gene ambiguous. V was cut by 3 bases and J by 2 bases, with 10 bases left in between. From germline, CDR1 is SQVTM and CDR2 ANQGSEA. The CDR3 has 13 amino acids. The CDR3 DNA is TGCAGCGTTGATCCGGGCACAAACACTGAAGCTTTCTTT. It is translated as CSVDPGTNTEAFF.

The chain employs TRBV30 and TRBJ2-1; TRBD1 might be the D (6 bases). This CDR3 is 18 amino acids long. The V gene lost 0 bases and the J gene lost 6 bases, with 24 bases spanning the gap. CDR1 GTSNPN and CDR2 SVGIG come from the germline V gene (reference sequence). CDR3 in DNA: TGTGCCTGGAGTGTTTCGGGACCGGGACACCCGCAACTCAATGAGCAGTTCTTC. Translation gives CAWSVSGPGHPQLNEQFF.

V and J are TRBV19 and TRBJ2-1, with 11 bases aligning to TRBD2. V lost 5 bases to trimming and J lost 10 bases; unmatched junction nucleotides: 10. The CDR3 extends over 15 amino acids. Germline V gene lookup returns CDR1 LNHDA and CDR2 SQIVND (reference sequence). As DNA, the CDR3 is TGTGCCAGTAGTCCACTAGCGGGAGTACAGGTAGAGCAGTTCTTC. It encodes CASSPLAGVQVEQFF.

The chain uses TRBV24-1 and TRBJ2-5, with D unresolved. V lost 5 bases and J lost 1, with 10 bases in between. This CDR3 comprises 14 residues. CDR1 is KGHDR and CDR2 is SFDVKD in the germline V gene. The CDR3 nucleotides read TGTGCCACCAGTGCGGGTGGGTTCCAAGAGACCCAGTACTTC. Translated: CATSAGGFQETQYF.

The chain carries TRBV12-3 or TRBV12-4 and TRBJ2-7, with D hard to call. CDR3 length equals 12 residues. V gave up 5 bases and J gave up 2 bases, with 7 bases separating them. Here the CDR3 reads CASSGSPYEQYF. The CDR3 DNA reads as TGTGCCAGCAGTGGATCCCCCTACGAGCAGTACTTC.

The CDR3 DNA reads TGTGCCAGCAGTTTTCCGCTAGGACAGTCTGGGGCCAACGTCCTGACTTTC. This encodes CASSFPLGQSGANVLTF. This sequence joins TRBV7-2 and TRBJ2-6, with D tentatively TRBD1 (6 bases). The CDR3 extends over 17 amino acids. Per the germline V gene, CDR1 is SGHTA and CDR2 is FQGNSA. V was cut by 6 bases and J by 1 base, with 16 bases left in between.

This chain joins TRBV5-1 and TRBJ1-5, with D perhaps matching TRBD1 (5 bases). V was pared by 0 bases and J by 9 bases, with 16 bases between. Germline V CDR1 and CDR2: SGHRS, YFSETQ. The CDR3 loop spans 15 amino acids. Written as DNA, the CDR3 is TGCGCCAGCAGCTTGGAGGGCAGGGACTCAGGGCCCCAGCATTTT. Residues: CASSLEGRDSGPQHF.

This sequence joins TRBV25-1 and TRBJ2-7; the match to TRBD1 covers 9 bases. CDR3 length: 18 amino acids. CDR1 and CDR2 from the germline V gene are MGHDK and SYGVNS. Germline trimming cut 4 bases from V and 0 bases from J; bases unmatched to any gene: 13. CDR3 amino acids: CASSAHTGGLKGSYEQYF. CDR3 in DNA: TGTGCCAGCAGTGCCCATACAGGGGGCCTTAAGGGCTCCTACGAGCAGTACTTC.

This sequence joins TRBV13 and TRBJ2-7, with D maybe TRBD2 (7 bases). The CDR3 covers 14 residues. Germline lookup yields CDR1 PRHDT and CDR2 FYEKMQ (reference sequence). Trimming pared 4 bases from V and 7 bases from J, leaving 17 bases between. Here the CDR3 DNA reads TGTGCCAGCAGCTCCCTCAGGGGAGGGCGGGAGCAGTACTTC. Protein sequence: CASSSLRGGREQYF.

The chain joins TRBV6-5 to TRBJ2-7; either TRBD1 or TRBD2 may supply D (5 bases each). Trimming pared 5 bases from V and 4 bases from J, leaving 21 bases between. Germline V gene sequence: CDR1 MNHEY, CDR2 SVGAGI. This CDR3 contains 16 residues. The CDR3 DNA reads TGTGCCAGCAGTACCTCGAGGGGCAGGGACGGATACGAGCAGTACTTC. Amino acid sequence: CASSTSRGRDGYEQYF.

CDR3 in DNA: TGCAGCATCGGACAGGGATTCACAGATACGCAGTATTTT. This codes for CSIGQGFTDTQYF. V and J are TRBV29-1 and TRBJ2-3; 8 bases are shared with TRBD1. The CDR3 consists of 13 residues. Per the germline V gene, CDR1 is SQVTM and CDR2 is ANQGSEA. V trimming: 8 bases; J trimming: 2 bases; junction bases outside the gene matches: 6.

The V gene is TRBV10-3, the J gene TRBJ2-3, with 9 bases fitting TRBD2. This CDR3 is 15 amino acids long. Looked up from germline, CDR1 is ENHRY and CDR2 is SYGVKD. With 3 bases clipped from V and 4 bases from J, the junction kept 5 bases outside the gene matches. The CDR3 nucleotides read TGTGCCATCAGTGATAGTAGCGGGAGTCCAGATACGCAGTATTTT. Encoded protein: CAISDSSGSPDTQYF.

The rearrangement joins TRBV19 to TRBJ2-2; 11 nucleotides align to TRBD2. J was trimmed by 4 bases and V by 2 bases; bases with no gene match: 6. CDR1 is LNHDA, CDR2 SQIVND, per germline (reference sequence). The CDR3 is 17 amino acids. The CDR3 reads CASSIFQTSGSTGELFF. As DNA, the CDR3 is TGTGCCAGTAGTATATTCCAAACTAGCGGGAGCACCGGGGAGCTGTTTTTT.

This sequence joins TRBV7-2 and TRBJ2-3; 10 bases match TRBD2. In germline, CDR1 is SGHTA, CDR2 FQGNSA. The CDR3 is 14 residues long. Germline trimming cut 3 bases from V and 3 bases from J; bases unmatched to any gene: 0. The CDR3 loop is CASSLGLATDTQYF. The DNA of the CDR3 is TGTGCCAGCAGCTTGGGACTAGCGACAGATACGCAGTATTTT. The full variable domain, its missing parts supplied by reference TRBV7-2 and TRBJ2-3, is GAGVSQSPSNKVTEKGKDVELRCDPISGHTALYWYRQSLGQGLEFLIYFQGNSAPDKSGLPSDRFSAERTGGSVSTLTIQRTQQEDSAVYLCASSLGLATDTQYFGPGTRLTVL.

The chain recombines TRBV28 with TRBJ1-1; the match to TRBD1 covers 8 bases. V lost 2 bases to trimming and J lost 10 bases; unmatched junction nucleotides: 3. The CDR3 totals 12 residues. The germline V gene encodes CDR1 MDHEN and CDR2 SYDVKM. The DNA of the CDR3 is TGTGCCAGCAGTTTAGGACAGGGTTCAGCTTTCTTT. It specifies CASSLGQGSAFF.